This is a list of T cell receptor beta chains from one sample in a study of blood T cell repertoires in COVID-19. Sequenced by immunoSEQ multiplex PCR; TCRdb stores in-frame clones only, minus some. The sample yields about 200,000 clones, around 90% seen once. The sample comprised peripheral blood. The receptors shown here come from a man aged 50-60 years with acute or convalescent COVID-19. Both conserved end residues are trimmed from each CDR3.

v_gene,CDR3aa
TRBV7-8,ASSLTGGDTGELF
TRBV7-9,ASSRTNANTGELF
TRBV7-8,ASSRTSGGAGYNEQF
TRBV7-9,ASSFGKTGATEAF
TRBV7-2,ASSLVSGVLGTEAF
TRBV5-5,ASSWRYRAEVTQY
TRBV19,ASSDPGLAGWGNIQY
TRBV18,ASSPVRGRSNQPQH
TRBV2,ASTQGTGNEKLF
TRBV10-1,ASSILAGGPPSTDTQY
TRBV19,ASSIDGGTGSSPLF
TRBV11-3,ASSKGLASANTGELF
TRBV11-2,ASSSQPTGNNEQY
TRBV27,ASSLSEGGQPQH
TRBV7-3,ASSLNQGPTGELF
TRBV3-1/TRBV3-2,ASSQEALDTIY
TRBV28,ASSFRGTPGQGYGYT
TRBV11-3,ASSLASATDTQY
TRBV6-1,ASSLAGSSYNEQF
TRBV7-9,ASSSSRGVGELF
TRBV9,ASSVREGPREQY
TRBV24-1,AISSKGGPYEQY
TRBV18,ASSPRTVTTNEKLF
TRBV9,ASSPGNTEAF
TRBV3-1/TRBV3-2,ASSRIAGVKNIQY
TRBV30,ASKGQFSNQPQH
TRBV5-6,ASSFLAADTQY
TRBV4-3,ASSQGTGAAFQETQY
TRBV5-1,ASRPASGNTGELF